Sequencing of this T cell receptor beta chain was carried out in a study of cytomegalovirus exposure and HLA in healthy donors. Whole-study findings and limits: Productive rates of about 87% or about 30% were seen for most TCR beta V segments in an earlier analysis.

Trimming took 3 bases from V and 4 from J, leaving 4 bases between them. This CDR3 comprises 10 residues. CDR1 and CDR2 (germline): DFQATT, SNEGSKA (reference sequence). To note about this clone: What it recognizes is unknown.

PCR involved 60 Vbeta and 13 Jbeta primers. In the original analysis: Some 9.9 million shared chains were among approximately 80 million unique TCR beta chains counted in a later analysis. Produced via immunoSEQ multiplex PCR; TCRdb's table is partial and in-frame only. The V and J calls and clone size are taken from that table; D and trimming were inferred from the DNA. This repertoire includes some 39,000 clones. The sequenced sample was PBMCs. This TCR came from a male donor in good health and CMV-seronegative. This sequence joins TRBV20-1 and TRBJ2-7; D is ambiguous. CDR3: CSAREYEQYF. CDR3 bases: TGCAGTGCTAGGGAGTACGAGCAGTACTTC.